The entry below describes one T cell receptor beta chain. These data come from a study of PD-1 blockade in classical Hodgkin lymphoma. The repertoire was sequenced with immunoSEQ multiplex PCR; TCRdb's copy has only in-frame clones and lacks some. The sample holds 70,000 or so clones, roughly two thirds seen once. Brentuximab vedotin exposure varied, and every patient relapsed after autologous stem cell transplantation. Trimming shortened V by 4 bases and J by 0 bases, and 10 bases separated the two germline ends. Germline V gives CDR1 SGHRS, CDR2 YFSETQ. The CDR3 spans 14 residues. Material: peripheral blood mononuclear cells (PBMCs), obtained before the second cycle of nivolumab. This sequence joins TRBV5-1 and TRBJ1-1; D gene uncertain. The receptor's source is a human donor with classical Hodgkin lymphoma. The CDR3 DNA is TGCGCCAGCAGCCTCGAGCCGATGAACACTGAAGCTTTCTTT. Translation gives CASSLEPMNTEAFF.